Below are 16 T cell receptor beta chains sequenced from a single sample in a study of blood T cells in healthy people across ages. Then a second PCR, running about 6 to 11 cycles, was carried out with a sample-barcoded 5' primer and a J-beta primer mix. TCRdb itself ran the 5' RACE reads through MiXCR, one entry per CDR3 protein. The sample consists of about 1.5 million distinct CDR3 sequences, approximately 42% of them appearing once. Material for sequencing was blood. The receptor set was obtained from a woman under 30 in good health.

This chain connects TRBV19 to TRBJ2-1; tentatively, D is TRBD1 (6 bases). The germline V gene encodes CDR1 LNHDA and CDR2 SQIVND (reference sequence). Trimming took off 5 bases at V and 0 bases at J, with 11 bases between the two ends. CDR3 length equals 15 residues. The CDR3 nucleotides are TGTGCCAGTAGTTCTAAGGGGGACTCCTACAATGAGCAGTTCTTC. It yields the protein CASSSKGDSYNEQFF.

The chain is built from TRBV20-1 and TRBJ1-2, with D uncertain. Germline V gene lookup returns CDR1 DFQATT and CDR2 SNEGSKA (reference sequence). V shed 3 bases and J shed 8 bases, with 13 bases lying between them. CDR3 length: 12 residues. The CDR3 bases are TGCAGTGCTAGGATGAGGGAACGAGGCTACACCTTC. It encodes CSARMRERGYTF.

The chain employs TRBV18 and TRBJ2-2; possibly TRBD1 for D (5 bases). The CDR3 runs to 15 residues. Deletions cut 0 bases from V and 11 bases from J, with 16 bases between. CDR1 is KGHSH and CDR2 is LQKENI in the germline V gene. The CDR3, as DNA: TGTGCCAGCTCACCACCGTTTACAGGAATTGGTGAGCTGTTTTTT. Encoded protein: CASSPPFTGIGELFF. Filled out from reference TRBV18 and TRBJ2-2, the complete variable domain reads NAGVMQNPRHLVRRRGQEARLRCSPMKGHSHVYWYRQLPEEGLKFMVYLQKENIIDESGMPKERFSAEFPKEGPSILRIQQVVRGDSAAYFCASSPPFTGIGELFFGEGSRLTVL.

The sample holds a few counts of this clonotype. The chain links TRBV12-3 or TRBV12-4 to TRBJ2-1; the match to TRBD1 covers 10 bases. V was clipped by 6 bases and J by 8 bases; unmatched bases: 16. This CDR3 has 17 amino acids. This CDR3 reads CASSAPTGTGDGDEQFF. Here the CDR3 DNA reads TGTGCCAGCAGCGCTCCAACCGGGACAGGGGACGGGGATGAGCAGTTCTTC.

This rearrangement joins TRBV20-1 to TRBJ2-3; TRBD1 agrees at 9 bases. This CDR3 has 15 amino acids. V shed 5 bases, J shed 0 bases, and the junction held 6 bases outside the gene matches. Germline V gene sequence: CDR1 DFQATT, CDR2 SNEGSKA (reference sequence). CDR3 coding DNA: TGCAGTGCTCTGGACAGGGGTGGTAGCACAGATACGCAGTATTTT. It yields the protein CSALDRGGSTDTQYF.

The J gene is TRBJ1-2, the V gene TRBV30; D may be TRBD1 (5 bases). This CDR3 is 11 amino acids long. CDR1 GTSNPN and CDR2 SVGIG come from the germline V gene (reference sequence). V shed 5 bases and J shed 8 bases, with 12 bases lying between them. This CDR3 is CAWAMGVGYTF. DNA of the CDR3: TGTGCCTGGGCAATGGGGGTCGGCTACACCTTC.

This clonotype occurred a few times. The chain combines TRBV7-9 with TRBJ2-1; 11 positions match TRBD2. CDR1 is SEHNR and CDR2 is FQNEAQ in the germline V gene (reference sequence). The V gene end was trimmed by 3 bases and the J gene end by 8 bases; junction bases not matched to a gene: 9. The CDR3 is 16 residues long. In DNA form, the CDR3 reads TGTGCCAGCAGCTTCCTTCTAGCGGGAGGTAGCGATGAGCAGTTCTTC. Protein sequence: CASSFLLAGGSDEQFF.

This clonotype showed up just a few times. The rearrangement uses TRBV27 and TRBJ1-6; TRBD1 agrees at 7 bases. This CDR3 region has 14 residues. V shed 7 bases and J 7 bases; nucleotides not matched to a gene: 7. Germline CDR1 and CDR2: MNHEY and SMNVEV (reference sequence). As DNA, the CDR3 is TGTGCCAGCACCGAGACAGGGCGCAATTCACCCCTCCACTTT. Translation: CASTETGRNSPLHF.

This clonotype was seen a single time. This chain uses TRBV7-9 with TRBJ1-5; the D gene is possibly TRBD1 (6 bases). The CDR3 is 14 amino acids. In germline, CDR1 is SEHNR, CDR2 FQNEAQ (reference sequence). Trimming took 5 bases from V and 7 from J, leaving 15 bases between them. The CDR3 coding sequence is TGTGCCAGCAGCCGGACAGTGGGGGGACAGCCCCAGCATTTT. This sequence encodes CASSRTVGGQPQHF. Looking up the rest from reference TRBV7-9 and TRBJ1-5 gives the full variable domain: DTGVSQNPRHKITKRGQNVTFRCDPISEHNRLYWYRQTLGQGPEFLTYFQNEAQLEKSRLLSDRFSAERPKGSFSTLEIQRTEQGDSAMYLCASSRTVGGQPQHFGDGTRLSIL.

This clonotype was picked up one time. The chain joins TRBV11-3 to TRBJ2-1, with 11 bases matching TRBD2. The J call may be in error: the DNA end matches TRBJ2-7 better. This CDR3 comprises 18 residues. Germline lookup yields CDR1 SGHNT and CDR2 YENEEA. Here the CDR3 DNA reads TGTGCCAGCAGCTTAGGGCAGACTAGCGGGGTCGGGTACAATGAGCAGTACTTC. Protein sequence: CASSLGQTSGVGYNEQYF.

The rearrangement uses TRBV6-2 or TRBV6-3 and TRBJ1-1; D not resolved. The CDR3 has 15 amino acids. V lost 5 bases and J 5 bases, leaving 18 bases between the germline ends. Germline CDR1 MNHEY, CDR2 SVGEGT. The CDR3 loop is CASSGGSFWDTEAFF. In DNA, the CDR3 is TGTGCCAGCAGTGGAGGGTCTTTCTGGGATACTGAAGCTTTCTTT.

CDR3 region: CASSYPPGGTVTNEQYF. DNA for the CDR3: TGTGCCAGCAGTTACCCACCGGGCGGGACAGTCACCAATGAGCAGTACTTC. The genes are TRBV6-6 and TRBJ2-7, with TRBD1 as a possible D gene (7 bases). Trimming pared 2 bases from V and 7 bases from J, leaving 24 bases between. CDR3 length: 17 residues. The V gene's germline CDR1 is MNHNY and CDR2 SVGAGI (reference sequence).

This clonotype showed up just a few times. J is TRBJ2-4 and V is TRBV12-3 or TRBV12-4; no definite D call. Deletions cut 3 bases from V and 13 bases from J, with 19 bases between. The CDR3 is made up of 14 amino acids. CDR3 nucleotide sequence: TGTGCCAGCAGTTTTGGCGGAAGGTGGTTCGGGCAGTACTTC. Translating gives CASSFGGRWFGQYF.

This clonotype was seen more than once but under ten times. V and J are TRBV24-1 and TRBJ2-5, with 12 bases aligning to TRBD2. CDR1 and CDR2 (germline): KGHDR, SFDVKD. The CDR3 sequence is 16 residues long. V lost 5 bases and J lost 11; bases outside the gene matches: 14. The CDR3 DNA is TGTGCCACCAGTGCCTCTAGCGGGGGGGCCAGCAATGAGCAGTACTTC. Encoded protein: CATSASSGGASNEQYF.

V usage is TRBV4-2 and J usage is TRBJ2-1, with TRBD2 as a possible D gene (7 bases). Trimming took 0 bases from V and 5 from J, leaving 14 bases between them. This CDR3 has 16 amino acids. Germline assignment: CDR1 LGHNA and CDR2 YNFKEQ. The CDR3 sequence is CASSQDLEGGNNEQFF. The CDR3 coding sequence is TGTGCCAGCAGCCAAGATCTGGAGGGGGGGAACAATGAGCAGTTCTTC.

V is TRBV7-8 and J is TRBJ2-3, with TRBD1 identical over 12 bases. The CDR3 is 16 residues long. V was pared by 5 bases and J by 4 bases, with 7 bases of the junction left unmatched. Germline lookup yields CDR1 SGHVS and CDR2 FQNEAQ. The DNA of the CDR3 is TGTGCCAGCAGCCTAGGGACAGGGGGCATGGCAGATACGCAGTATTTT. It specifies CASSLGTGGMADTQYF.